The T cell receptor beta chain under discussion was sequenced for a study of tumor and adjacent non-tumor tissue in lung cancer. Study information: On average, productive TCRbeta reads reached 4 million to 5 million per sample.

The template was RNA from unsorted bulk tissue. Study findings and constraints: Patients with more diverse tumor TCRs had worse survival.

Trimming removed 1 base from V and 1 base from J, with 8 bases in between. Germline-derived CDR1 and CDR2 are MNHEY and SVGAGI. The CDR3 runs 14 residues. Three rounds of nested PCR, following a modified ARM-PCR protocol, produced the TCRbeta library. TCRdb re-called the multiplex PCR reads with MiXCR, one entry per CDR3 protein. Of 89,000 or so distinct CDR3 sequences in the sample, around three fifths were seen once. This clonotype was seen at least ten times. Its target is unknown. Sequenced: lung tumor tissue. The rearrangement uses TRBV6-5 and TRBJ2-7; possible D gene TRBD1, 5 bases. The source is a man between 65 and 85 years old with non-small cell lung cancer. Written as DNA, the CDR3 is TGTGCCAGCAGTTACTTGGGGCAGTCCTACGAGCAGTACTTC. This translates into CASSYLGQSYEQYF.